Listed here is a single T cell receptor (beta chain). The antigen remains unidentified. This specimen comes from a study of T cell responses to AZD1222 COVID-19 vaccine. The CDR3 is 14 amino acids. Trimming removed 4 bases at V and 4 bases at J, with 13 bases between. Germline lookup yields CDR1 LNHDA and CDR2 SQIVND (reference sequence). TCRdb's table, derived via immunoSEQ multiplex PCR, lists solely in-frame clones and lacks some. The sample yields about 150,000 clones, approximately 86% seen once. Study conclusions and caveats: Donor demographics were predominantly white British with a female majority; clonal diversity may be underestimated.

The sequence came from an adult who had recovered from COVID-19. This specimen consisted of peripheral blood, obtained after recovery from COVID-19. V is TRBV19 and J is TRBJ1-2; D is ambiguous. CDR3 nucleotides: TGTGCCAGTAGTACTTTAGACGGGATCTATGGCTACACCTTC. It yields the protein CASSTLDGIYGYTF.